A selection of T cell receptor beta chains follows, all from one sample in a study of CD8 T cells in Susac syndrome. TCRdb re-called the immunoSEQ multiplex PCR reads through MiXCR, storing one row per CDR3 protein. The sample carries 200,000 to 300,000 distinct CDR3 sequences, 90% to 97% recorded once. The specimen was CD4+ T cells from PBMCs. Receptors were obtained from a human donor with Susac syndrome. Both conserved end residues are part of each CDR3. Each record gives: clone size, V gene, J gene, D gene, CDR3 DNA, CDR3 protein. D genes are given only for firm matches. Some rows mark clone size as missing; the rest say once, few, many or name a class of expanded clone.

>.|TRBV10-3|TRBJ2-2|.
TGTGCCACCGTGTCGGGGGCGATAAACACCGGGGAGCTGTTTTTT
CATVSGAINTGELFF
>.|TRBV28|TRBJ2-7|.
TGTGCCAGCACCCGGACGGTCTCCTACGAGCAGTACTTC
CASTRTVSYEQYF
>.|TRBV29-1|TRBJ2-2|.
TGCAGCGCGGGGGGCGGACACACCGGGGAGCTGTTTTTT
CSAGGGHTGELFF
>.|TRBV4-1|TRBJ2-2|.
TGCGCCAGCAGCCGAACATTCCCAAACACCGGGGAGCTGTTTTTT
CASSRTFPNTGELFF
>.|TRBV4-1|TRBJ2-1|.
TGCGCCAGCGGTTCGCCCCCGGGAGCGTACAATGAGCAGTTCTTC
CASGSPPGAYNEQFF
>once|TRBV18|TRBJ2-7|.
TGTGCCAGCTCATCGGGTCCCACCTACGAGCAGTACTTC
CASSSGPTYEQYF
>.|TRBV20-1|TRBJ2-1|.
TGCAGTGCCCTAGGGGACGCCTTCTCCTACAATGAGCAGTTCTTC
CSALGDAFSYNEQFF
>.|TRBV5-1|TRBJ2-1|.
TGCGCCAGCAGCTGGCAGGTAAATGAGCAGTTCTTC
CASSWQVNEQFF
>.|TRBV12-3/TRBV12-4|TRBJ2-7|.
TGTGCCAGCAGTCAAGACAGGTCGCACGAGCAGTACTTC
CASSQDRSHEQYF
>.|TRBV28|TRBJ2-1|.
TGTGCCAGCAGTTTCCTGAACTCCTACAATGAGCAGTTCTTC
CASSFLNSYNEQFF
>.|TRBV5-1|TRBJ2-3|TRBD2
TGCGCCAGCAGCTCCGGACTAGCGGGAGGGGATACGCAGTATTTT
CASSSGLAGGDTQYF
>once|TRBV15|TRBJ1-5|.
TGTGCCACCAGCTGGCGGGGCAGGGGTAGCAATCAGCCCCAGCATTTT
CATSWRGRGSNQPQHF
>.|TRBV6-5|TRBJ1-2|.
TGTGCCAGCAGTTACTCCGTCAGCCGAAACTATGGCTACACCTTC
CASSYSVSRNYGYTF
>.|TRBV27|TRBJ2-1|TRBD1
TGTGCCAGCAGTTCTCTGGGACAGGGGTTTAATGAGCAGTTCTTC
CASSSLGQGFNEQFF
>.|TRBV11-2|TRBJ2-7|TRBD1
TGTGCCAGCAGCGCTCTCCGGGACAGGGGAGGCTACGAGCAGTACTTC
CASSALRDRGGYEQYF
>.|TRBV29-1|TRBJ2-7|.
TGCAGCGTTATAGGTTCGGGCCAAGGGACCTACGAGCAGTACTTC
CSVIGSGQGTYEQYF
>.|TRBV5-4|TRBJ2-3|.
TGTGCCTCCGAGACTGCTAGCACAGATACGCAGTATTTT
CASETASTDTQYF
>.|TRBV4-1|TRBJ2-7|TRBD2
TGCGCCAGCAGCCCTGTAGCGGGAGGGCGTGACGAGCAGTACTTC
CASSPVAGGRDEQYF
>.|TRBV28|TRBJ1-2|.
TGTGCCAGCAGTTTAGGAGCGCCCAATGGCTACACCTTC
CASSLGAPNGYTF
>.|TRBV7-3|TRBJ2-1|TRBD1
TGTGCCAGCAGCCCCGGACAGGGTAGTTACAATGAGCAGTTCTTC
CASSPGQGSYNEQFF
>.|TRBV30|TRBJ2-7|TRBD2
TGTGCCTGGAGTGTAAAAGCGGGAGGGCCAGTCGAGCAGTACTTC
CAWSVKAGGPVEQYF
>.|TRBV20-1|TRBJ1-4|.
TGCAGTGCTGGAGGACAGAAGGCAACTAATGAAAAACTGTTTTTT
CSAGGQKATNEKLFF
>.|TRBV12-3/TRBV12-4|TRBJ2-3|.
TGTGCCAGCAGTTCCGGGTCCTTCACAGATACGCAGTATTTT
CASSSGSFTDTQYF
>.|TRBV7-9|TRBJ2-7|.
TGTGCCAGCAGTACCTCCCATCCCACCCTCGGGGACGAGCAGTACTTC
CASSTSHPTLGDEQYF
>.|TRBV28|TRBJ2-7|.
TGTGCCAGCATTGAATACGGTGGCTCCTACGAGCAGTACTTC
CASIEYGGSYEQYF
>.|TRBV7-9|TRBJ2-7|TRBD1
TGTGCCAGCAGCGTCCGGGACAGTGAATACTTC
CASSVRDSEYF
>.|TRBV3-1|TRBJ2-6|TRBD1
TGTGCCAGCAGCCAACCGGGACAGGGGATCGCTGGGGCCAACGTCCTGACTTTC
CASSQPGQGIAGANVLTF
>.|TRBV19|TRBJ1-5|.
TGTGCCAGTAGTTCGCGGGCGGCGCCCCAGCATTTT
CASSSRAAPQHF
>.|TRBV4-2|TRBJ2-7|TRBD2
TGTGCCAGCAGCCAAGATTCTAGCGGGGCCACCTACGAGCAGTACTTC
CASSQDSSGATYEQYF
>.|TRBV3-1|TRBJ2-5|TRBD1
TGTGCCAGCAGCCAAGGGACAGGGTCGTCCACAGAGACCCAGTACTTC
CASSQGTGSSTETQYF
>.|TRBV14|TRBJ1-1|TRBD1
TGTGCCAGCAGCCAAGAATGGCCGAGAGGGACAGACACTGAAGCTTTCTTT
CASSQEWPRGTDTEAFF
>.|TRBV5-1|TRBJ1-2|TRBD1
TGCGCCAGCAGCTGGGGACAGGGGCGATCTAACTATGGCTACACCTTC
CASSWGQGRSNYGYTF
>.|TRBV15|TRBJ2-7|TRBD2
TGTGCCACCAGCAGAGATCTGGGGACTAGCGGGAGTCCCTACGAGCAGTACTTC
CATSRDLGTSGSPYEQYF
>few|TRBV6-5|TRBJ2-3|TRBD1
TGTGCCAGCAGTAGGGACAGGGGGACAGATACGCAGTATTTT
CASSRDRGTDTQYF
>.|TRBV14|TRBJ2-5|TRBD2
TGTGCCAGCAGCCAAAACGGGAGGAGGGAGACCCAGTACTTC
CASSQNGRRETQYF
>.|TRBV5-1|TRBJ1-1|.
TGCGCCAGCAGCACGGATGTCGGGAACACTGAAGCTTTCTTT
CASSTDVGNTEAFF
>.|TRBV2|TRBJ2-1|.
TGTGCCAGCAGTGAAGAGTTTACAGGGACTCAGTTCTTC
CASSEEFTGTQFF
>.|TRBV11-3|TRBJ2-1|.
TGTGCCAGCAGCTTAGCGGGTCGGGCGAGGTCCAATGAGCAGTTCTTC
CASSLAGRARSNEQFF
>once|TRBV29-1|TRBJ2-2|.
TGCAGCGTTCGGACGAACACCGGGGAGCTGTTTTTT
CSVRTNTGELFF
>.|TRBV3-1|TRBJ2-7|TRBD2
TGTGCCAGCAGCCTACGGACTAGCGGCTTGCGTACCGAGCAGTACTTC
CASSLRTSGLRTEQYF
>.|TRBV30|TRBJ1-2|TRBD1
TGTGCCTGGAGTGGCGGGACAGATCATGGCTACACCTTC
CAWSGGTDHGYTF
>.|TRBV9|TRBJ1-5|TRBD1
TGTGCCAGCAGCACCAACTACAGGGGGCCGCAGCATTTT
CASSTNYRGPQHF
>.|TRBV20-1|TRBJ2-4|.
TGCAGTGCTAGTCCTACTTCGACAGAAAACATTCAGTACTTC
CSASPTSTENIQYF
>.|TRBV28|TRBJ2-1|TRBD1
TGTGCCAGCACTCCGGGACAGTTCTACAATGAGCAGTTCTTC
CASTPGQFYNEQFF
>.|TRBV18|TRBJ2-7|.
TGTGCCAGCTCACCACTACAGGGAAACGAGCAGTACTTC
CASSPLQGNEQYF
>.|TRBV21-1|TRBJ2-1|.
TGTGCCAGCAGCCCGGCGCGGACCGGGCCCTACAGCAATGAGCAGTTCTTC
CASSPARTGPYSNEQFF
>.|TRBV4-1|TRBJ2-3|TRBD2
TGCGCCAGCAGCCATCGACTAGCGGGTACCACAGATACGCAGTATTTT
CASSHRLAGTTDTQYF
>.|TRBV20-1|TRBJ2-1|.
TGCAGTGCTAGGGATCGGGGCTACAATGAGCAGTTCTTC
CSARDRGYNEQFF
>.|TRBV28|TRBJ1-3|.
TGTGCCAGCAAGTCCTCTGGAAACACCATATATTTT
CASKSSGNTIYF
>.|TRBV21-1|TRBJ2-1|.
TGTGCCAGCAGCATCGGACTAGCGGGACCGGATGAGCAGTTCTTC
CASSIGLAGPDEQFF
>once|TRBV2|TRBJ2-2|.
TGTGCCAGCAGTGAATCGGGCTTCCCCGGGGAGCTGTTTTTT
CASSESGFPGELFF
>.|TRBV15|TRBJ2-3|.
TGTGCCACCAGCAGGGGGGACGGGCCAGATACGCAGTATTTT
CATSRGDGPDTQYF
>few|TRBV18|TRBJ2-7|.
TGTGCCAGCTCACCACAACACAGGGACTACGAGCAGTACTTC
CASSPQHRDYEQYF
>.|TRBV5-1|TRBJ2-5|.
TGCGCCAGCAGCTTGGGTCAAGTTAAAGAGACCCAGTACTTC
CASSLGQVKETQYF
>once|TRBV2|TRBJ2-7|TRBD2
TGTGCCGGCGGGAGGGCCGGCTACGAGCAGTACTTC
CAGGRAGYEQYF
>.|TRBV20-1|TRBJ2-1|TRBD2
TGCAGTGCTGGGACTACCTCCTACAATGAGCAGTTCTTC
CSAGTTSYNEQFF
>.|TRBV20-1|TRBJ2-7|TRBD1
TGCAGTGCCAACCCCTCAGGGGGCAACCACGAGCAGTACTTC
CSANPSGGNHEQYF
>.|TRBV28|TRBJ2-3|TRBD2
TGTGCCAGCAGTGCGTTGGGGACTAGCGGGGCTAGCACAGATACGCAGTATTTT
CASSALGTSGASTDTQYF
>.|TRBV19|TRBJ2-7|.
TGTGCCAGTAGTGGGAGTAACTCTAACTACGAGCAGTACTTC
CASSGSNSNYEQYF